These 9 T cell receptor beta chains share one sample of origin, sequenced in a study of shared clonotypes between healthy human individuals. Method: immunoSEQ multiplex PCR; TCRdb's copy keeps in-frame clones and lacks some. In the table there are approximately 2.1 million clones, over 85% of which are singletons. Sequences were obtained from naive CD4+ T cells from PBMCs. Indicated subset: CD45RA+ positively selected. The receptors were sampled from a man aged 18 to 30 in good health. Some clones in this sample may be carry-over from other donors' samples.

The chain joins TRBV18 to TRBJ1-1; no firm D call. Trimming cost V 3 bases and J 1 base, with 15 bases left between them. Germline loops: CDR1 KGHSH, CDR2 LQKENI. The CDR3 has 16 residues. This chain's CDR3 is CASSPTPARQNTEAFF. Written as DNA, the CDR3 is TGTGCCAGCTCACCTACACCAGCCAGACAGAACACTGAAGCTTTCTTT.

The chain carries TRBV7-2 and TRBJ2-7, with 9 bases aligning to TRBD2. This CDR3 region has 14 residues. The V gene end was trimmed by 5 bases and the J gene end by 3 bases; junction bases not matched to a gene: 5. Germline V CDR1 and CDR2: SGHTA, FQGNSA. CDR3 loop: CASSPWRGGYEQYF. DNA for the CDR3: TGTGCCAGCAGCCCCTGGCGGGGGGGCTACGAGCAGTACTTC.

This chain links TRBV5-6 with TRBJ2-7; TRBD2 matches at 12 bases. V shed 2 bases, J shed 4 bases, and the junction held 4 bases outside the gene matches. The CDR3 totals 15 residues. CDR1 and CDR2 (germline): SGHDT, YYEEEE. The CDR3 coding sequence is TGTGCCAGCAGCTTAGGACTAGCGGGAATATACGAGCAGTACTTC. It translates to CASSLGLAGIYEQYF.

The CDR3 bases are TGTGCCAGCAGCTTATGGCTGGGACAATACAATGAGCAGTTCTTC. Translation gives CASSLWLGQYNEQFF. The chain combines TRBV11-2 with TRBJ2-1; TRBD1 is a possible D gene (6 bases). V was cut by 2 bases and J by 4 bases, with 12 bases left in between. The CDR3 loop spans 15 amino acids. Looked up from germline, CDR1 is SGHAT and CDR2 is FQNNGV.

Concerning this clone itself: The same CDR3 is also encoded by other DNA sequences in this sample. V and J are TRBV7-2 and TRBJ1-2; weak D call: TRBD1 (5 bases). This CDR3 has 13 amino acids. Germline V CDR1 and CDR2: SGHTA, FQGNSA. Trimming left V 5 bases short and J 4 bases short, with 11 bases between. Here the CDR3 reads CASSPDRFYGYTF. CDR3 coding DNA: TGTGCCAGCAGCCCCGACAGATTCTATGGCTACACCTTC.

The CDR3 DNA reads TGTGCCAGCAGCTCCATATTGACAGGGGGTAACTATGGCTACACCTTC. Translation: CASSSILTGGNYGYTF. This chain connects TRBV11-2 to TRBJ1-2; 9 bases fit TRBD1. The V and J ends lost 4 bases and 1 base, in that order; junction bases with no gene match: 7. Germline V gene sequence: CDR1 SGHAT, CDR2 FQNNGV. This CDR3 comprises 16 residues.

The rearrangement joins TRBV7-2 to TRBJ1-6; D is perhaps TRBD1 (6 bases). This CDR3 comprises 16 residues. In germline, CDR1 is SGHTA, CDR2 FQGNSA. Deletions cut 4 bases from V and 9 bases from J, with 19 bases between. The CDR3 DNA reads as TGTGCCAGCAGCTCGAGGACAGTCATGAGTTCTTCACCCCTCCACTTT. Translated, it gives CASSSRTVMSSSPLHF.

This sequence joins TRBV14 and TRBJ1-2; D is possibly TRBD1 (5 bases). This CDR3 contains 13 residues. Trimming cost V 4 bases and J 8 bases, with 14 bases left between them. Looked up from germline, CDR1 is SGHDN and CDR2 is FVKESK. In DNA form, the CDR3 reads TGTGCCAGCAGCCCCACGGACAAGACCGGCTACACCTTC. This gives the protein CASSPTDKTGYTF.

The V gene is TRBV10-1, the J gene TRBJ2-1; 14 bases map to TRBD2. CDR1 is WNHNN and CDR2 is SYGVQD in the germline V gene (reference sequence). CDR3 size: 19 residues. The trim removed 0 bases at V and 0 bases at J, leaving 4 bases unmatched. Here the CDR3 DNA reads TGCGCCAGCAGTGAGTCCGGGACTAGCGGGAGAAGCTCCTACAATGAGCAGTTCTTC. This translates into CASSESGTSGRSSYNEQFF.